This passage covers 9 T cell receptor beta chains from one sample sequenced in a study of CD8 T cells in ankylosing spondylitis. Using its own MiXCR run on the 5' RACE reads, TCRdb lists one record per CDR3 protein. The table includes about 170,000 distinct CDR3 sequences, roughly 18% detected once. The sample consisted of blood, either unsorted or a sorted T cell fraction (not recorded which). Receptor source: a male donor with ankylosing spondylitis or in good health (not recorded which).

V gene TRBV3-1 combines with J gene TRBJ2-1; 7 nucleotides agree with TRBD1. Germline V gene sequence: CDR1 LGHDT, CDR2 YNNKEL (reference sequence). V shed 5 bases and J 14 bases; nucleotides not matched to a gene: 6. The CDR3 has 11 residues. CDR3 sequence reads: CASSTRDRKFF. The DNA of the CDR3 is TGTGCCAGCAGCACCCGGGACAGAAAGTTCTTC.

CDR3 coding DNA: TGCGCCAGCAGCATTGACGTTCGGACTAGCGGAAACATTCAGTACTTC. Amino acids: CASSIDVRTSGNIQYF. The chain links TRBV5-1 to TRBJ2-4, with 10 bases fitting TRBD2. Germline V CDR1 and CDR2: SGHRS, YFSETQ. Trimming cost V 4 bases and J 6 bases; bases outside gene matches: 10. CDR3 length equals 16 residues.

A few counts support this clonotype. The chain has TRBV5-1 and TRBJ2-1; the D gene is possibly TRBD2 (6 bases). The CDR3 is 15 amino acids. Trimming took 0 bases from V and 9 from J, leaving 16 bases between them. The germline gives CDR1 SGHRS, CDR2 YFSETQ. The CDR3 DNA is TGCGCCAGCAGCTTGGTACCGGGAGTTTGGGCTGAGCAGTTCTTC. As protein: CASSLVPGVWAEQFF.

This clonotype turned up a few times. The gene calls are TRBV29-1 and TRBJ2-3, with a tentative D call TRBD2 (5 bases). CDR1 and CDR2 from the germline V gene are SQVTM and ANQGSEA. This CDR3 has 12 residues. Trimming stripped 3 bases from V and 7 bases from J, with 11 bases between. The CDR3 region has the DNA TGCAGCGTTGAGAAAACTAGTCATACGCAGTATTTT. Translation gives CSVEKTSHTQYF.

The chain recombines TRBV5-6 with TRBJ2-7; D is uncertain. Trimming stripped 4 bases from V and 1 base from J, with 9 bases between. The CDR3 has 13 amino acids. Germline lookup yields CDR1 SGHDT and CDR2 YYEEEE. The CDR3 spells CASSPISSYEQYF. CDR3 in DNA: TGTGCCAGCAGCCCCATCAGTTCCTACGAGCAGTACTTC.

The chain carries TRBV10-3 and TRBJ1-2; 9 nucleotides align to TRBD1. Germline CDR1 and CDR2: ENHRY and SYGVKD. The V segment lost 10 bases and the J segment 3 bases; nucleotides outside the gene matches: 3. CDR3 length: 12 residues. For the CDR3, the DNA is TGTGCCACCAGACAGGGGGACTATGGCTACACCTTC. Translated: CATRQGDYGYTF.

In its sample, this clonotype was seen a few times. The gene calls are TRBV11-2 and TRBJ2-5; 12 positions match TRBD2. Germline CDR1 reads SGHAT; CDR2 reads FQNNGV. The CDR3 has 16 residues. J gave up 4 bases and V 1 base, and 4 bases lay outside the gene matches. The CDR3 coding sequence is TGTGCCAGCAGCTTAGCCGGACTAGCGGGATCAGAGACCCAGTACTTC. Its protein is CASSLAGLAGSETQYF.

The chain recombines TRBV10-3 with TRBJ2-7, with 7 bases fitting TRBD1. The CDR3 sequence is 12 residues long. The germline gives CDR1 ENHRY, CDR2 SYGVKD. After removal of 8 bases from V and 5 bases from J, the junction contained 6 bases not matched to a gene. The CDR3 bases are TGTGCCATCCAATCGACAGGGAACGAGCAGTACTTC. The encoded protein is CAIQSTGNEQYF.

This clonotype was found many times. The chain carries TRBV5-1 and TRBJ2-1; 12 nucleotides agree with TRBD2. The germline V gene has CDR1 SGHRS and CDR2 YFSETQ. This CDR3 has 18 residues. V shed 3 bases, J shed 1 base, and the junction held 8 bases outside the gene matches. CDR3 residues: CASSSYPTSGSSYNEQFF. CDR3 bases: TGCGCCAGCAGCTCATACCCGACTAGCGGGAGTTCCTACAATGAGCAGTTCTTC.